The subject of this entry is one T cell receptor beta chain. Its target is unknown. Profiling relied on immunoSEQ multiplex PCR, and the TCRdb table lists in-frame clones only, not all of them. This table holds 1,500 or so clones, 20% found once. This sample was taken from a study of T cells in localized non-small cell lung cancer. Study conclusions and caveats: Adjacent lung tissue had a median about 57 of the top 100 clones found in the tumor. The study sequenced only one region of the tumor. As a result, intratumor heterogeneity could not be excluded and remains possible.

V shed 3 bases and J shed 7 bases, with 10 bases lying between them. This CDR3 region has 13 residues. The germline CDR1 and CDR2 sequences are ENHRY and SYGVKD. This material consisted of lung tumor tissue, taken before any cancer treatment. The chain joins TRBV10-3 to TRBJ2-1; D remains ambiguous. The TCR was taken from a man between 40 and 75 years old with stage III lung adenocarcinoma. CDR3 DNA: TGTGCCATCAGTGAATTACTGGGGAATGAGCAGTTCTTC. Its protein product is CAISELLGNEQFF.